This T cell receptor (beta chain) derives from a study of T-cell reconstitution after alpha-beta-depleted transplantation in children. It was with unique molecular identifiers that the TCRbeta library was prepared. TCRdb ran MiXCR on the PCR reads and lists one entry per CDR3 protein. This sample has hundreds of thousands of distinct CDR3 sequences, with about an eighth found just once. This clonotype appeared many times. Trimming removed 3 bases at V and 1 base at J, with 3 bases between. The length of the CDR3 is 11 residues. Germline CDR1 reads DFQATT; CDR2 reads SNEGSKA (reference sequence). The specimen comprised PBMCs, mostly from graft donor cells, sampled 360 days after TCRalphabeta/CD19-depleted stem cell transplant. The TCR was taken from a male patient younger than 18 who had a stem cell transplant for acute myeloid leukemia, so the T cells may come from the graft donor. The chain links TRBV20-1 to TRBJ2-5, with D unclear. CDR3 nucleotide sequence: TGCAGTGCTAGGCGCCAAGAGACCCAGTACTTC. As protein: CSARRQETQYF.